A selection of T cell receptor beta chains follows, all from one sample in a study of control samples from healthy donors and cancer patients. Data came from immunoSEQ multiplex PCR; TCRdb stores just in-frame clones and leaves some out. The repertoire holds roughly 76,000 clones, with around 94% as singletons. The source material was blood. These receptors came from a woman aged 18-29 years in good health. Both conserved end residues are part of each CDR3. D genes are given only for firm matches. A clone size is listed for some rows: how often the clone was seen (once, few, many), or a class if it is expanded.

.	.	TRBJ1-1	TRBV2	CASRDQGNTEAFF	TGTGCCAGCAGAGATCAAGGAAACACTGAAGCTTTCTTT
.	TRBD2	TRBJ2-5	TRBV7-9	CASSSVGSGGPAETQYF	TGTGCCAGCAGCTCCGTAGGTAGCGGGGGCCCCGCAGAGACCCAGTACTTC
.	.	TRBJ1-1	TRBV28	CASSTTGSLEAFF	TGTGCCAGCAGTACTACAGGGAGTCTTGAAGCTTTCTTT
.	TRBD1	TRBJ2-5	TRBV10-3	CAIRQGIQETQYF	TGTGCCATCAGACAGGGGATCCAAGAGACCCAGTACTTC
.	.	TRBJ2-7	TRBV28	CASSFGSYEQYF	TGTGCCAGCAGTTTTGGTAGTTACGAGCAGTACTTC
.	.	TRBJ1-4	TRBV5-4	CASSPAGDPNEKLFF	TGTGCCAGCAGCCCAGCAGGGGATCCTAATGAAAAACTGTTTTTT
.	.	TRBJ1-1	TRBV7-8	CASSSLSAATEAFF	TGTGCCAGCAGCTCCCTTTCGGCCGCGACTGAAGCTTTCTTT
.	.	TRBJ2-7	TRBV6-2/TRBV6-3	CASSYPPSGSYEQYF	TGTGCCAGCAGTTACCCCCCGAGCGGCTCCTACGAGCAGTACTTC
.	.	TRBJ2-5	TRBV4-2	CASSFAALEEETQYF	TGTGCCAGCAGCTTCGCTGCCCTGGAAGAGGAGACCCAGTACTTC
.	TRBD1	TRBJ1-3	TRBV7-2	CASSLLGQGANTIYF	TGTGCCAGCAGCTTACTGGGACAGGGGGCCAACACCATATATTTT
.	.	TRBJ2-5	TRBV5-1	CASSWQETQYF	TGCGCCAGCAGCTGGCAAGAGACCCAGTACTTC
once	.	TRBJ1-1	TRBV28	CASSSFTGRLMNTEAFF	TGTGCCAGCAGTTCCTTTACAGGACGCCTAATGAACACTGAAGCTTTCTTT
.	TRBD2	TRBJ2-2	TRBV4-3	CASSQGLAGAAGELFF	TGCGCCAGCAGCCAAGGGCTAGCGGGAGCGGCCGGGGAGCTGTTTTTT
.	.	TRBJ1-4	TRBV28	CASSPHRRGNQLFF	TGTGCCAGCAGTCCCCACAGGCGGGGGAACCAACTGTTTTTT
once	.	TRBJ1-1	TRBV19	CASSYGGRSMNTEAFF	TGTGCCAGTAGCTATGGAGGACGGAGTATGAACACTGAAGCTTTCTTT
once	.	TRBJ1-1	TRBV6-5	CASSRDPNTEAFF	TGTGCCAGCAGTCGTGATCCGAACACTGAAGCTTTCTTT
.	.	TRBJ1-2	TRBV20-1	CSASVGEGVDGYTF	TGCAGTGCTAGTGTAGGGGAGGGGGTTGATGGCTACACCTTC
once	.	TRBJ2-4	TRBV18	CASSQGPPLAKNIQYF	TGTGCCAGCTCACAGGGGCCGCCCCTTGCCAAAAACATTCAGTACTTC
.	.	TRBJ2-2	TRBV5-1	CASSFDRHTGELLF	TGCGCCAGCAGCTTCGACAGGCACACCGGGGAGCTGCTTTTT
.	.	TRBJ2-7	TRBV11-3	CASSLDGTPYSSYEQYF	TGTGCCAGCAGCTTAGACGGGACACCCTACTCCTCCTACGAGCAGTACTTC
.	TRBD2	TRBJ2-1	TRBV3-1/TRBV3-2	CASSQEVGRLAGDEQFF	TGTGCCAGCAGCCAAGAAGTGGGACGACTAGCGGGAGATGAGCAGTTCTTC
.	.	TRBJ1-1	TRBV28	CASSLDAARWAFF	TGTGCCAGCAGTTTAGATGCGGCTCGTTGGGCTTTCTTT
.	.	TRBJ1-2	TRBV3-1/TRBV3-2	CASSQLPYGYTF	TGTGCCAGCAGCCAGCTCCCTTATGGCTACACCTTC
.	TRBD1	TRBJ2-3	TRBV4-2	CASSQTGQGVGGPVADTQYF	TGTGCCAGCAGCCAAACCGGACAGGGGGTGGGAGGGCCCGTCGCAGATACGCAGTATTTT
few	TRBD1	TRBJ1-5	TRBV7-2	CASSLLTGDSNQPQHF	TGTGCCAGCAGCTTACTGACAGGGGATAGCAATCAGCCCCAGCATTTT
.	.	TRBJ1-1	TRBV27	CASSPQGWYDMNTEAFF	TGTGCCAGCAGTCCCCAGGGGTGGTATGATATGAACACTGAAGCTTTCTTT
large	.	TRBJ2-1	TRBV27	CASSLWGDGGDTYNEQFF	TGTGCCAGCAGTTTATGGGGTGATGGGGGGGACACCTACAATGAGCAGTTCTTC